The sequence of this TCR beta chain was determined in a study of blood T cell repertoires in COVID-19 (dated by TCRdb to between 2020 and 2021). Study-wide context: Samples from collaborators originated in the United States, Italy and Spain and spanned both the acute and convalescent phases of COVID-19. HLA class I and class II types, where available, came from metadata supplied by the sample provider rather than from assay-based typing. The material from the prospective study consisted of cDNA or gDNA derived from T cells, B-cell-depleted T cells, or PBMCs. The dataset comprised deeply sampled blood TCRbeta repertoires from subjects exposed to, actively infected with, or recovered from COVID-19. Nearly every sample came with metadata listing a de-identified subject ID, COVID-19 status, age in years and sex. The repertoires were made available in a free public database intended to serve as a resource for research on the immune response to SARS-CoV-2. Samples came from the ongoing ImmuneRACE study (first 160 participants) plus 1,254 subjects from 6 global collaborators.

Here V drops 5 bases and J drops 10 bases, and the junction holds 9 bases not matched to any gene. The CDR1 and CDR2 encoded by the germline V gene are KGHSH and LQKENI. From cysteine to phenylalanine, the CDR3 is 15 amino acids long. Only CDR3 DNA remains: 45 bases, in frame from the first base. In Seattle, one collaborating source enrolled patients while the infection was active and tracked those patients longitudinally over the course of disease. The collaborating institutions used their own protocols to collect whole blood in K2EDTA tubes. For TCRbeta analysis, collaborators shipped samples as frozen whole blood, isolated PBMCs, or DNA extracted from either of those sample types. The immunoSEQ Assay, a bias-controlled multiplex PCR, was used to amplify TCRbeta CDR3 regions from genomic DNA. In the original analysis: The number of nucleated cells in each sample was estimated by amplification of reference gene primers within the assay. To quantify the absolute abundance of each unique TCRbeta CDR3 rearrangement, sequence reads were collapsed and filtered. For each sample, productive Simpson clonality was calculated by taking the square root of Simpson's diversity index across productive rearrangements. In TCRdb, the immuneACCESS table is reduced to in-frame sequences with V and J assigned. These tables do not hold every clone; where another copy was compared, an unresolved V gene accounts for under half, and the others remain unexplained. That table is the source of V, J and clone size, and D and trimming were worked out from the DNA. The sample contains 430,000 or so clones, roughly 89% of them found a single time. The ten largest clones add up to roughly 0.84% of the sample.

As for this clone: What this receptor recognizes is not known. Base-call qualities are not available, and no considerably larger clone is one nucleotide away.

Findings and caveats that apply to the study as a whole: The amount of clinical and demographic metadata varied by source and participant and was provided uncurated.

Recombination joined TRBV18 with TRBJ1-6; 9 nucleotides in the junction match TRBD1. This clonotype was obtained from a man aged 18 to 29 with COVID-19, enrolled during active disease. The sequenced material came from peripheral blood. The CDR3: CASSEGQGVVSPLHF. The bases are TGTGCCAGCTCAGAGGGACAGGGTGTGGTATCACCCCTCCACTTT.